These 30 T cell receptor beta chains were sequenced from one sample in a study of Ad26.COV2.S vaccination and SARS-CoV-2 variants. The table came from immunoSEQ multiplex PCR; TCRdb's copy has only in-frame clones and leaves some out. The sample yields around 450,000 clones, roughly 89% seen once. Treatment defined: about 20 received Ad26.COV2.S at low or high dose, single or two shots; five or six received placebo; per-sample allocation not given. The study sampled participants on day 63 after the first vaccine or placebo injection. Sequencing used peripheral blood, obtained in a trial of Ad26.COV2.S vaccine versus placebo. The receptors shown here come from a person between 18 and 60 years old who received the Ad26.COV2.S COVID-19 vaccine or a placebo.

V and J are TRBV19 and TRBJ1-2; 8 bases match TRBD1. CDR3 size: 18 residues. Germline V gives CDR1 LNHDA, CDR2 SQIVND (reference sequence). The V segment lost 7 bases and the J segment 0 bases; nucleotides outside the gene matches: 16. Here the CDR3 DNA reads TGTGCCAGTACTCCCGGGACAGGCCGGATGGGATCTAACTATGGCTACACCTTC. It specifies CASTPGTGRMGSNYGYTF. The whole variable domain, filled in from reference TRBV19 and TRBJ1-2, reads DGGITQSPKYLFRKEGQNVTLSCEQNLNHDAMYWYRQDPGQGLRLIYYSQIVNDFQKGDIAEGYSVSREKKESFPLTVTSAQKNPTAFYLCASTPGTGRMGSNYGYTFGSGTRLTVV.

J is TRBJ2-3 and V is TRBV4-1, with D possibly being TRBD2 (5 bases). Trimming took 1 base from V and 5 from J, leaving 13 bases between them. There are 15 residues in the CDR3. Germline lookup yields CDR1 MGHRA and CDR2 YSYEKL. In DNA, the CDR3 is TGCGCCAGCAGCCAAGTTCCTAGCCGGGTAGATACGCAGTATTTT. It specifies CASSQVPSRVDTQYF.

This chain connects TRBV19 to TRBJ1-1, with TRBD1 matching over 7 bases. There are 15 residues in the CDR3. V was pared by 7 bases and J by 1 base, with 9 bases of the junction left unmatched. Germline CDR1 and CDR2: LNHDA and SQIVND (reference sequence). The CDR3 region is CASNPTDRENTEAFF. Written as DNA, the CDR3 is TGTGCCAGTAATCCCACCGACAGGGAGAACACTGAAGCTTTCTTT.

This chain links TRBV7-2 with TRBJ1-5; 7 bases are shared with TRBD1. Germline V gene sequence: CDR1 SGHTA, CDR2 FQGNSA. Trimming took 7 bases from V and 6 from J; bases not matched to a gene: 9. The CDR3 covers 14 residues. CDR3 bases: TGTGCCAGCATTTATGACAGGGTCTCTCAGCCCCAGCATTTT. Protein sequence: CASIYDRVSQPQHF.

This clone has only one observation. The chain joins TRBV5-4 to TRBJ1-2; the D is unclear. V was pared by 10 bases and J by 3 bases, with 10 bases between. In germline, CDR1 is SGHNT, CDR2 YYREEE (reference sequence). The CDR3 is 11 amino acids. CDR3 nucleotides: TGTGCCTACCTCCGAGACTATGGCTACACCTTC. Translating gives CAYLRDYGYTF.

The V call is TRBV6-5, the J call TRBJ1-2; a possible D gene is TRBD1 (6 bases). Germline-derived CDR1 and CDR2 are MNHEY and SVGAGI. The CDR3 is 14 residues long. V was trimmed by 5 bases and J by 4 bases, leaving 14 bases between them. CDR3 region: CASSTGFPAYGYTF. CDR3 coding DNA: TGTGCCAGCAGTACAGGGTTCCCCGCCTATGGCTACACCTTC.

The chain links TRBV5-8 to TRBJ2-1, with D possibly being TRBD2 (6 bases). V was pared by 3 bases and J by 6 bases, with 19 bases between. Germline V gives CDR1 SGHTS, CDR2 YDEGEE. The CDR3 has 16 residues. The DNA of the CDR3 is TGTGCCAGCAGCTCGATGGGCCGGGGGAGAAGCAATGAGCAGTTCTTC. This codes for CASSSMGRGRSNEQFF.

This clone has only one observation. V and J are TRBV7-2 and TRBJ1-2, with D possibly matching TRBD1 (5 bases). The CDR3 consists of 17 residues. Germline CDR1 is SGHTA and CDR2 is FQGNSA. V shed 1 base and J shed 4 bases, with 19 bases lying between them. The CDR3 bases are TGTGCCAGCAGCTTAGGAGGATCGGGACGGTGGGGCTATGGCTACACCTTC. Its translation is CASSLGGSGRWGYGYTF.

The CDR3 coding sequence is TGTGCCAGCAGTGTCCCCTCCCTGTGGGTATGGGAGACCCAGTACTTC. Residues: CASSVPSLWVWETQYF. The V call is TRBV25-1, the J call TRBJ2-5; no reliable D call. The CDR3 runs 16 residues. The V end was cut by 4 bases, the J end by 5 bases, with 20 bases between. Germline V gene data show CDR1 as MGHDK and CDR2 as SYGVNS. Full variable domain (missing parts from reference TRBV25-1 and TRBJ2-5): EADIYQTPRYLVIGTGKKITLECSQTMGHDKMYWYQQDPGMELHLIHYSYGVNSTEKGDLSSESTVSRIRTEHFPLTLESARPSHTSQYLCASSVPSLWVWETQYFGPGTRLLVL.

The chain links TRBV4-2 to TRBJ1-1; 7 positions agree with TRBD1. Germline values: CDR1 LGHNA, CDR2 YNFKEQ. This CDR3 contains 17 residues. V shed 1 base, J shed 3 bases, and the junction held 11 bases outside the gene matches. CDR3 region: CASSQGRTGDRDTEAFF. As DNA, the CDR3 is TGTGCCAGCAGCCAAGGTAGAACAGGGGATAGAGACACTGAAGCTTTCTTT.

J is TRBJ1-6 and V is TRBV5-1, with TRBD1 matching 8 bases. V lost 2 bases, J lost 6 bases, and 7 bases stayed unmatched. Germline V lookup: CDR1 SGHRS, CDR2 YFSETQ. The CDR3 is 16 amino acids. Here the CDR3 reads CASSFGQGGFNSPLHF. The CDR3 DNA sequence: TGCGCCAGCAGCTTCGGACAGGGAGGCTTTAATTCACCCCTCCACTTT.

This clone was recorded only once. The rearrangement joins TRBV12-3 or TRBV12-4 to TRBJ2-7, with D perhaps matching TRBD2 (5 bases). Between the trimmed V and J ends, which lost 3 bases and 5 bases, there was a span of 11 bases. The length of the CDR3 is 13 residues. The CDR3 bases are TGTGCCAGCAGTTTCCGTCGGGGTAACGAGCAGTACTTC. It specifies CASSFRRGNEQYF.

The CDR3 DNA is TGTGCCAGCTCACCCCGACAGGGTTCTAACACTGAAGCTTTCTTT. It yields the protein CASSPRQGSNTEAFF. V usage is TRBV18 and J usage is TRBJ1-1, with 7 bases matching TRBD1. The V gene end was trimmed by 3 bases and the J gene end by 2 bases; junction bases not matched to a gene: 6. This CDR3 spans 15 amino acids. Germline CDR1 is KGHSH and CDR2 is LQKENI.

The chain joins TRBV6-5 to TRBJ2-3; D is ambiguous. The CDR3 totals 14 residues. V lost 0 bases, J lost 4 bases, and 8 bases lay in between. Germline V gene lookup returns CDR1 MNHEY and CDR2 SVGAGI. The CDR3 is CASSYSGEADTQYF. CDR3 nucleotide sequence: TGTGCCAGCAGTTACTCCGGCGAAGCAGATACGCAGTATTTT.

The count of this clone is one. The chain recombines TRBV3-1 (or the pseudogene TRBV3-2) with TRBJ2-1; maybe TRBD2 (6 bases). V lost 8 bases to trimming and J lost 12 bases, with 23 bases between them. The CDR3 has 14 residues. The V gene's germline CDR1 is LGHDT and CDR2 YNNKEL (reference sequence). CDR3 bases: TGTGCCAGCGAGGACCGCGGGACTCCGCCTCCGCAGTTCTTC. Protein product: CASEDRGTPPPQFF.

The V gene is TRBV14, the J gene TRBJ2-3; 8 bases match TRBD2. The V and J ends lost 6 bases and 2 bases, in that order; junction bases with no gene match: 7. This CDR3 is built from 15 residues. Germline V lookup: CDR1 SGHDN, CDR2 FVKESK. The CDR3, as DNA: TGTGCCAGCAGGCATACTAGCGGTTACACAGATACGCAGTATTTT. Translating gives CASRHTSGYTDTQYF.

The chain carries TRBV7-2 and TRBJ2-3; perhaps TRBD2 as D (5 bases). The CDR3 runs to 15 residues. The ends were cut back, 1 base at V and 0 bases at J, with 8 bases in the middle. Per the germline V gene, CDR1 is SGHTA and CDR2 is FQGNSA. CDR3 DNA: TGTGCCAGCAGCTTAGGTTCGGGAAGCACAGATACGCAGTATTTT. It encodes CASSLGSGSTDTQYF.

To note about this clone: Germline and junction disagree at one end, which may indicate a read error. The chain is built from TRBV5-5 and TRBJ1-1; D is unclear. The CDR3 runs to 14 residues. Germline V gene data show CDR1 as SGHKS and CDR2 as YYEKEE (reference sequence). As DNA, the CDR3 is TGTGCCAGCAGTTTGGCCGGGAGCAACACTGAAGCTTTCTTT. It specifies CASSLAGSNTEAFF.

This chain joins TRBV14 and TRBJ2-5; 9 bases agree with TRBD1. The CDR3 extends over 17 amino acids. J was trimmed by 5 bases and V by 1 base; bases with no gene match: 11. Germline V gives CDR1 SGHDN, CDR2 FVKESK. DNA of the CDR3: TGTGCCAGCAGCCAAGCCGAAAGGACAGGGGTTGGGGAGACCCAGTACTTC. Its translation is CASSQAERTGVGETQYF.

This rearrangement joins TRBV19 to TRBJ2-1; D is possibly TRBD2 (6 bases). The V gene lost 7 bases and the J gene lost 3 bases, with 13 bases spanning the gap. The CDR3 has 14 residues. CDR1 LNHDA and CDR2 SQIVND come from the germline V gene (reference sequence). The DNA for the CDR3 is TGTGCCAGTAAATCGGCTAGCGACTACAATGAGCAGTTCTTC. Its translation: CASKSASDYNEQFF.

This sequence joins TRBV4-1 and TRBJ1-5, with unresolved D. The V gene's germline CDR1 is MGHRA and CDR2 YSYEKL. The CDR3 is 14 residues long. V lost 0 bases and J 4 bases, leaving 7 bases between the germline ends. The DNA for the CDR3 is TGCGCCAGCAGCCAAGAGTACCAAAATCAGCCCCAGCATTTT. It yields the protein CASSQEYQNQPQHF.

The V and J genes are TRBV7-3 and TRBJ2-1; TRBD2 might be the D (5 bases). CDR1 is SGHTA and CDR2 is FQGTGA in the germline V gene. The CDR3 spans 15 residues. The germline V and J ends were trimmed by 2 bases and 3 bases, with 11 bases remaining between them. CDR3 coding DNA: TGTGCCAGCAGCTTACGCTCAGGACTCTACAATGAGCAGTTCTTC. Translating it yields CASSLRSGLYNEQFF.

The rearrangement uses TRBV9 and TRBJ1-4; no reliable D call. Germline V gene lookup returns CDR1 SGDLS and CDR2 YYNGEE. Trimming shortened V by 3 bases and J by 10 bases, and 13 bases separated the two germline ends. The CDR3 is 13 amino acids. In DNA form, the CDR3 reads TGTGCCAGCAGCGGCACCCCTACGGGAAAACTGTTTTTT. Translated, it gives CASSGTPTGKLFF.

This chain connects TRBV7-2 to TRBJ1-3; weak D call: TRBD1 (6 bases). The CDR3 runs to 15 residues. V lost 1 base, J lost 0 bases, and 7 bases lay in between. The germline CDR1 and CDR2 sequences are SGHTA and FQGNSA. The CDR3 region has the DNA TGTGCCAGCAGCTTAGACAGGGACTCTGGAAACACCATATATTTT. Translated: CASSLDRDSGNTIYF.

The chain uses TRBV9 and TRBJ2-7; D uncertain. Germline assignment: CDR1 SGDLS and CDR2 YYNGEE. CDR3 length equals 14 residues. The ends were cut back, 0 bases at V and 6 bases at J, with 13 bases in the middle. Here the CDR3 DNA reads TGTGCCAGCAGCGTAGGTAGAACCTTACGCGAGCAGTACTTC. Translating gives CASSVGRTLREQYF.

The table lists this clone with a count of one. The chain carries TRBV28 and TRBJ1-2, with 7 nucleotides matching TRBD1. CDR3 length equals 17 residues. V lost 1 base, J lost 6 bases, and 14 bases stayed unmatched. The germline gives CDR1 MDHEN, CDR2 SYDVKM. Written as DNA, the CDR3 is TGTGCCAGCAGTTTATCCACCCACCGACAGGGAATCGATGGCTACACCTTC. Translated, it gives CASSLSTHRQGIDGYTF.

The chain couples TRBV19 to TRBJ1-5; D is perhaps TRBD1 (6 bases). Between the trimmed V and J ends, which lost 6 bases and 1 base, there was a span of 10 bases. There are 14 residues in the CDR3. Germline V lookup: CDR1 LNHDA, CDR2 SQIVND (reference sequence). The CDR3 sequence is CASSWTASNQPQHF. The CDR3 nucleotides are TGTGCCAGTAGCTGGACAGCGAGCAATCAGCCCCAGCATTTT.

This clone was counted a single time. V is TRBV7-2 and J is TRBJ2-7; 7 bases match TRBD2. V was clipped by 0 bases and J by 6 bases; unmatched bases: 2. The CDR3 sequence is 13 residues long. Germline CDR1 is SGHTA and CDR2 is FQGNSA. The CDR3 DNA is TGTGCCAGCAGCTTAGCGGGGGGGACCGAGCAGTACTTC. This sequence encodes CASSLAGGTEQYF.

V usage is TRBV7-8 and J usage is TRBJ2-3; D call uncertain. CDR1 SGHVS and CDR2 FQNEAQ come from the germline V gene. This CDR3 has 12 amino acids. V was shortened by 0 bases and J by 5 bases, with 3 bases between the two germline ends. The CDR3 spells CASSLAEDTQYF. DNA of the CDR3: TGTGCCAGCAGCTTAGCCGAAGATACGCAGTATTTT.

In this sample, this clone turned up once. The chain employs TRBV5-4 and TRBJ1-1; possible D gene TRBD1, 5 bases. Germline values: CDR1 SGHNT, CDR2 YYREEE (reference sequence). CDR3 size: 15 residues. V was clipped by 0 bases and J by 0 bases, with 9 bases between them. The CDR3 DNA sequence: TGTGCCAGCAGCTTGGTAGGACAAATGAACACTGAAGCTTTCTTT. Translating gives CASSLVGQMNTEAFF.